The 21 T cell receptor beta chains listed next were all sequenced from one sample in a study of blood T cell repertoires in COVID-19. Using immunoSEQ multiplex PCR, the repertoire was profiled, and TCRdb retains in-frame clones only, with some absent. Of approximately 250,000 clones listed, 86% are singletons. Source material: peripheral blood. The receptors shown here come from a woman in her seventies with COVID-19, enrolled during active disease.

The V gene is TRBV30, the J gene TRBJ2-7; 9 bases agree with TRBD2. This CDR3 spans 14 amino acids. From germline, CDR1 is GTSNPN and CDR2 SVGIG (reference sequence). Trimming cost V 3 bases and J 0 bases; bases outside gene matches: 3. CDR3 nucleotides: TGTGCCTGGAGCGCGGGGGGGATCTCCTACGAGCAGTACTTC. Translated: CAWSAGGISYEQYF.

The CDR3 DNA follows: TGTGCCAGCTCACCGGAGCTCAAGGAAAAACTGTTTTTT. It is translated as CASSPELKEKLFF. J is TRBJ1-4 and V is TRBV18; no clear D. The CDR3 has 13 residues. CDR1 is KGHSH and CDR2 is LQKENI in the germline V gene. Trimming took off 3 bases at V and 8 bases at J, with 10 bases between the two ends. Combining the CDR3 with reference TRBV18 and TRBJ1-4 gives the whole variable domain NAGVMQNPRHLVRRRGQEARLRCSPMKGHSHVYWYRQLPEEGLKFMVYLQKENIIDESGMPKERFSAEFPKEGPSILRIQQVVRGDSAAYFCASSPELKEKLFFGSGTQLSVL.

The chain recombines TRBV24-1 with TRBJ2-7, with D possibly being TRBD2 (6 bases). Germline assignment: CDR1 KGHDR and CDR2 SFDVKD. Trimming pared 2 bases from V and 3 bases from J, leaving 16 bases between. This CDR3 has 16 amino acids. The CDR3 here is CATSDSGRGDYYEQYF. CDR3 DNA sequence: TGTGCCACCAGTGATTCAGGACGCGGGGATTACTACGAGCAGTACTTC.

The chain uses TRBV6-5 and TRBJ1-2, with no clear D. Trimming pared 4 bases from V and 8 bases from J, leaving 17 bases between. Germline V gene sequence: CDR1 MNHEY, CDR2 SVGAGI. The CDR3 contains 14 residues. CDR3 nucleotide sequence: TGTGCCAGCAGTTCCCACGGGTTCTTTGGGGGCTACACCTTC. Encoded protein: CASSSHGFFGGYTF.

The genes are TRBV5-4 and TRBJ2-5; 10 positions agree with TRBD2. This CDR3 region has 14 residues. J lost 4 bases, V lost 4 bases, and 4 bases had no gene match. From germline, CDR1 is SGHNT and CDR2 YYREEE (reference sequence). CDR3 loop: CASSERGGSETQYF. CDR3 DNA sequence: TGTGCCAGCAGCGAGCGGGGGGGTTCAGAGACCCAGTACTTC. Using reference TRBV5-4 and TRBJ2-5 for the parts outside the CDR3, the full variable domain is ETGVTQSPTHLIKTRGQQVTLRCSSQSGHNTVSWYQQALGQGPQFIFQYYREEENGRGNFPPRFSGLQFPNYSSELNVNALELDDSALYLCASSERGGSETQYFGPGTRLLVL.

The CDR3 region is CASSLDGSGGYTF. Written as DNA, the CDR3 is TGTGCCAGCAGCCTAGACGGTTCGGGTGGCTACACCTTC. The rearrangement uses TRBV28 and TRBJ1-2; D gene unclear. Germline CDR1 is MDHEN and CDR2 is SYDVKM. V gave up 6 bases and J gave up 7 bases, with 15 bases separating them. CDR3 size: 13 residues.

This chain joins TRBV19 and TRBJ1-2; D perhaps matches TRBD1 (5 bases). Germline assignment: CDR1 LNHDA and CDR2 SQIVND (reference sequence). V was trimmed by 9 bases and J by 2 bases, leaving 13 bases between them. CDR3 length: 13 residues. Here the CDR3 reads CASRRESNYGYTF. The CDR3 nucleotides read TGTGCCAGCCGCAGGGAATCAAACTATGGCTACACCTTC. Supplemented by reference TRBV19 and TRBJ1-2, the full variable domain reads DGGITQSPKYLFRKEGQNVTLSCEQNLNHDAMYWYRQDPGQGLRLIYYSQIVNDFQKGDIAEGYSVSREKKESFPLTVTSAQKNPTAFYLCASRRESNYGYTFGSGTRLTVV.

The chain employs TRBV28 and TRBJ2-5; possibly TRBD2 for D (7 bases). The CDR3 runs 15 residues. Germline lookup yields CDR1 MDHEN and CDR2 SYDVKM. With 3 bases removed from V and 2 bases from J, the gap between germline ends came to 13 bases. CDR3 coding DNA: TGTGCCAGCAGTTTGGGGGGGGCCGTACAAGAGACCCAGTACTTC. Translated: CASSLGGAVQETQYF.

The chain is built from TRBV24-1 and TRBJ2-2; 7 positions match TRBD1. The germline V gene has CDR1 KGHDR and CDR2 SFDVKD. There are 14 residues in the CDR3. V gave up 3 bases and J gave up 5 bases; unmatched junction bases: 2. The CDR3 DNA sequence: TGTGCCACCAGTGATAACAGGGGAACCGGGGAGCTGTTTTTT. Residues: CATSDNRGTGELFF.

The genes are TRBV19 and TRBJ1-6; a weak D match, TRBD1 (5 bases). The CDR3 totals 14 residues. The V end was cut by 8 bases, the J end by 4 bases, with 12 bases between. Germline CDR1 LNHDA, CDR2 SQIVND (reference sequence). CDR3 nucleotides: TGTGCCAGTTCTCCGGGGACTTATAATTCACCCCTCCACTTT. This codes for CASSPGTYNSPLHF.

The count of this clone is one. The chain's CDR3 is CASSDSVRLSGTGELFF. The CDR3 region has the DNA TGTGCCAGCAGTGACTCGGTCAGGCTTTCGGGGACCGGGGAGCTGTTTTTT. The chain has TRBV6-4 and TRBJ2-2, with D tentatively TRBD2 (5 bases). V was shortened by 0 bases and J by 5 bases, with 16 bases between the two germline ends. Germline values: CDR1 MRHNA, CDR2 SNTAGT. The CDR3 spans 17 residues.

The rearrangement uses TRBV7-3 and TRBJ2-7, with 7 bases fitting TRBD1. CDR1 and CDR2 (germline): SGHTA, FQGTGA. There are 14 residues in the CDR3. J gave up 0 bases and V 5 bases, and 4 bases lay outside the gene matches. CDR3 protein: CASSETGFSYEQYF. The CDR3 nucleotides are TGTGCCAGCAGCGAGACAGGGTTCTCCTACGAGCAGTACTTC.

Only a few counts were recorded for this clone. V is TRBV10-3 and J is TRBJ2-7, with D uncertain. The V and J ends lost 2 bases and 0 bases respectively, with 11 bases between them. Germline V gene sequence: CDR1 ENHRY, CDR2 SYGVKD. The CDR3 consists of 15 residues. CDR3 in amino acids: CAISESLTTSYEQYF. The CDR3 DNA is TGTGCCATCAGTGAGAGCCTAACTACCTCCTACGAGCAGTACTTC.

The chain is built from TRBV7-9 and TRBJ2-4; maybe TRBD1 (6 bases). Between the trimmed V and J ends, which lost 1 base and 4 bases, there was a span of 11 bases. Per germline, CDR1 SEHNR and CDR2 FQNEAQ (reference sequence). The CDR3 contains 15 residues. For the CDR3, the DNA is TGTGCCAGCAGCTTAGTAGGGACACCGAAAAACATTCAGTACTTC. It specifies CASSLVGTPKNIQYF.

The chain combines TRBV10-2 with TRBJ1-1; TRBD1 aligns across 8 bases. Germline V lookup: CDR1 WSHSY, CDR2 SAAADI. The junction had 5 bases not matched to a gene; V was cut back by 1 base and J by 1 base. The CDR3 extends over 16 amino acids. The CDR3 sequence is CASSEFRDRRNTEAFF. The CDR3 bases are TGCGCCAGCAGTGAGTTCCGGGACAGGCGGAACACTGAAGCTTTCTTT.

The chain carries TRBV18 and TRBJ2-7; TRBD1 matches 10 bases. In germline, CDR1 is KGHSH, CDR2 LQKENI. CDR3 length equals 15 residues. V was clipped by 5 bases and J by 5 bases; unmatched bases: 9. CDR3 sequence (DNA): TGTGCCAGCTCAAACCGGGACAGGGGCAGGGACGAGCAGTACTTC. It translates to CASSNRDRGRDEQYF. Combining the CDR3 with reference TRBV18 and TRBJ2-7 gives the whole variable domain NAGVMQNPRHLVRRRGQEARLRCSPMKGHSHVYWYRQLPEEGLKFMVYLQKENIIDESGMPKERFSAEFPKEGPSILRIQQVVRGDSAAYFCASSNRDRGRDEQYFGPGTRLTVT.

The V and J genes are TRBV4-1 and TRBJ1-1, with a tentative D call TRBD1 (5 bases). V lost 1 base and J lost 1, with 13 bases in between. Germline loops: CDR1 MGHRA, CDR2 YSYEKL. The CDR3 has 16 residues. The CDR3 region is CASSQVGRGWNTEAFF. In nucleotides, the CDR3 is TGCGCCAGCAGCCAAGTGGGACGGGGGTGGAACACTGAAGCTTTCTTT.

Note on this clone: This sample includes further DNA sequences coding for the same CDR3. The rearrangement uses TRBV5-1 and TRBJ1-5, with D unclear. V lost 0 bases to trimming and J lost 3 bases, with 10 bases between them. Germline CDR1 SGHRS, CDR2 YFSETQ. This CDR3 region has 15 residues. In DNA, the CDR3 is TGCGCCAGCAGCTTGGAAGGCGGGTCCAATCAGCCCCAGCATTTT. This gives the protein CASSLEGGSNQPQHF.

V is TRBV7-2 and J is TRBJ2-7, with 12 bases identical to TRBD1. The CDR3 sequence is 15 residues long. Germline V gene lookup returns CDR1 SGHTA and CDR2 FQGNSA. V shed 4 bases, J shed 7 bases, and the junction held 8 bases outside the gene matches. The CDR3 protein is CASSSSGQGAREQYF. The CDR3 DNA reads as TGTGCCAGCAGCTCCTCGGGACAGGGGGCGCGAGAGCAGTACTTC.

The rearrangement links TRBV15 to TRBJ2-7, with D hard to call. This CDR3 region has 13 residues. Per germline, CDR1 LNHNV and CDR2 YYDKDF (reference sequence). The V end was cut by 1 base, the J end by 2 bases, with 6 bases between. The CDR3 bases are TGTGCCACCAGCAGAGGCCTAACCTACGAGCAGTACTTC. The encoded protein is CATSRGLTYEQYF. The variable domain in full, completed from reference TRBV15 and TRBJ2-7, reads DAMVIQNPRYQVTQFGKPVTLSCSQTLNHNVMYWYQQKSSQAPKLLFHYYDKDFNNEADTPDNFQSRRPNTSFCFLDIRSPGLGDTAMYLCATSRGLTYEQYFGPGTRLTVT.

The chain recombines TRBV7-6 with TRBJ1-6; 11 nucleotides match TRBD1. With V trimmed by 4 bases and J by 7 bases, 3 bases remained unmatched. The CDR3 contains 15 residues. In germline, CDR1 is SGHVS, CDR2 FNYEAQ. The CDR3 sequence: CASSSGTGGNSPLHF. The CDR3, as DNA: TGTGCCAGCAGCTCCGGGACAGGGGGGAATTCACCCCTCCACTTT.